This TCR beta chain was recorded in a study of cytomegalovirus exposure and HLA in healthy donors. There are a few counts of this clone. Though probably carrying unrecorded immune exposures, donors were nominally healthy at sampling. CDR1 SGHAT and CDR2 FQNNGV come from the germline V gene. V dropped 2 bases and J dropped 0; count of bases not matched to a gene: 6. The CDR3 is made up of 16 amino acids. A multiplex PCR was run with 60 Vbeta primers and 13 Jbeta primers. Sequencing used immunoSEQ multiplex PCR; TCRdb keeps in-frame clones, though not all of them. The profile shows 100,000 to 150,000 clones, approximately 8.8% of them singletons.

This TCR came from a middle-aged man in good health and CMV-seronegative. Sequencing was carried out using PBMCs. This rearrangement joins TRBV11-2 to TRBJ2-7; 8 bases are a match to TRBD1. The CDR3 spells CASSLPGQGNSYEQYF. The CDR3 DNA reads TGTGCCAGCAGCTTACCTGGACAGGGAAACTCCTACGAGCAGTACTTC. Looking up the rest from reference TRBV11-2 and TRBJ2-7 gives the full variable domain: EAGVAQSPRYKIIEKRQSVAFWCNPISGHATLYWYQQILGQGPKLLIQFQNNGVVDDSQLPKDRFSAERLKGVDSTLKIQPAKLEDSAVYLCASSLPGQGNSYEQYFGPGTRLTVT.